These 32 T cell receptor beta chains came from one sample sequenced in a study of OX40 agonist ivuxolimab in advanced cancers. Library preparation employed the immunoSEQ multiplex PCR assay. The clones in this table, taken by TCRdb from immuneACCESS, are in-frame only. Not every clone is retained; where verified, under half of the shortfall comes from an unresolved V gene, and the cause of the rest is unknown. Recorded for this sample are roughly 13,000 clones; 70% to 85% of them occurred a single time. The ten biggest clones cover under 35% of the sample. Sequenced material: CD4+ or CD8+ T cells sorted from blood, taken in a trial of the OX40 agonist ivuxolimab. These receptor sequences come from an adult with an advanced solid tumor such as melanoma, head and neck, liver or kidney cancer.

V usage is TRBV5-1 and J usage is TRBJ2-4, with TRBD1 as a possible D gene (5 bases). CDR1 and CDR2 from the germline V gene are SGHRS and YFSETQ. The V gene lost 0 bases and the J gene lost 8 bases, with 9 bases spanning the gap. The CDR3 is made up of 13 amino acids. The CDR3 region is CASSLAREDIQYF. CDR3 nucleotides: TGCGCCAGCAGCTTGGCCAGGGAAGACATTCAGTACTTC.

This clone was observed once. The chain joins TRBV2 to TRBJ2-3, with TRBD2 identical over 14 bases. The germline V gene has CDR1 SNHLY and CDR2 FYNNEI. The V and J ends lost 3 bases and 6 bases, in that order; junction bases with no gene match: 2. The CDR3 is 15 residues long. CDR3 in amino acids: CASSDGTSGSDTQYF. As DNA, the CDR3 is TGTGCCAGCAGTGACGGGACTAGCGGGAGCGATACGCAGTATTTT.

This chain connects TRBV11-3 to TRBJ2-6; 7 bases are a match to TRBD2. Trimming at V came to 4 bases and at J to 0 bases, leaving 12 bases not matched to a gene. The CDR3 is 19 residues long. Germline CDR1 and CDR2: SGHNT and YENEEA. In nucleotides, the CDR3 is TGTGCCAGCAGCTCGCCTGAGTCCGGGAGGAACTCTGGGGCCAACGTCCTGACTTTC. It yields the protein CASSSPESGRNSGANVLTF.

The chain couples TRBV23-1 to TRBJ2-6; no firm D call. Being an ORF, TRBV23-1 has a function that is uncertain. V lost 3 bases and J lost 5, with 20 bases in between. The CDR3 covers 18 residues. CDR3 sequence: CASSQLITQQSRANVLTF. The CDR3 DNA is TGCGCCAGCAGTCAGCTCATTACGCAACAAAGTCGGGCCAACGTCCTGACTTTC.

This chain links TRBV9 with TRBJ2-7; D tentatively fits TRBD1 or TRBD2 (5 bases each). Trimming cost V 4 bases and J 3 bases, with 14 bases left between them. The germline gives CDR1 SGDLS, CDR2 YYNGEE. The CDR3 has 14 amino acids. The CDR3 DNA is TGTGCCAGCAGCCCCGGGACCGATTACTACGAGCAGTACTTC. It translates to CASSPGTDYYEQYF.

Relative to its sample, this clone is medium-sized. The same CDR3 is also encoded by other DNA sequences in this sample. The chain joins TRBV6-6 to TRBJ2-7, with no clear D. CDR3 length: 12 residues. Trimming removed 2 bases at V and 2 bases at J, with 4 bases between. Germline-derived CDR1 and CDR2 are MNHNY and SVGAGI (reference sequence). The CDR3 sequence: CASSYGPYEQYF. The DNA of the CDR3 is TGTGCCAGCAGTTACGGGCCCTACGAGCAGTACTTC.

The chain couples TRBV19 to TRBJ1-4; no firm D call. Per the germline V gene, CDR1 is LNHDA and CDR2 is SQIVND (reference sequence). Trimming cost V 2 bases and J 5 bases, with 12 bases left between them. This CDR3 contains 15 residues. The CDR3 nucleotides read TGTGCCAGTAGTATAACAGTAATGGGGAATGAAAAACTGTTTTTT. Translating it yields CASSITVMGNEKLFF.

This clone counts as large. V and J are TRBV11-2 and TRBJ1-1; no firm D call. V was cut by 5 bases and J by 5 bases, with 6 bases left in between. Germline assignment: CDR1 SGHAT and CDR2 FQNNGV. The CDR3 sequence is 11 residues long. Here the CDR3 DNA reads TGTGCCAGCAGCACGCGAACTGAAGCTTTCTTT. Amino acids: CASSTRTEAFF.

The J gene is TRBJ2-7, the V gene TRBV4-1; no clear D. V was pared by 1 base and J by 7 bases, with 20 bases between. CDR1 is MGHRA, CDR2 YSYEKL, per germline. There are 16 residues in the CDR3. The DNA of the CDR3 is TGCGCCAGCAGCCAAGTCCCAGCCTCAAATCAAGGGGAGCAGTACTTC. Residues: CASSQVPASNQGEQYF.

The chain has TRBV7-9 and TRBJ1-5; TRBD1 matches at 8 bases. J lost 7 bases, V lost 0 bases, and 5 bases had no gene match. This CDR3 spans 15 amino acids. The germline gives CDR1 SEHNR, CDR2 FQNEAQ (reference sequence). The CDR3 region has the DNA TGTGCCAGCAGCTTAGCCGAGACAGGGGAACAGCCCCAGCATTTT. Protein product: CASSLAETGEQPQHF.

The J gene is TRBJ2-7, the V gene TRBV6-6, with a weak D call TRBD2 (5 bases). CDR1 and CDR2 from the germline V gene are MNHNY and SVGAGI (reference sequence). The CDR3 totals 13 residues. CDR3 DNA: TGTGCAAGCGAACCTCTGATAGCGTCCGAGCAGTACTTC. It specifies CASEPLIASEQYF.

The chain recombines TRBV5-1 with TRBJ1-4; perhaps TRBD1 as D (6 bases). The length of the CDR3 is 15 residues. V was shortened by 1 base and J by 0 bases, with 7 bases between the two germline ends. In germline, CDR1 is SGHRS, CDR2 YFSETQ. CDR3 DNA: TGCGCCAGCAGCTTGACAGGGACAACTAATGAAAAACTGTTTTTT. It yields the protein CASSLTGTTNEKLFF.

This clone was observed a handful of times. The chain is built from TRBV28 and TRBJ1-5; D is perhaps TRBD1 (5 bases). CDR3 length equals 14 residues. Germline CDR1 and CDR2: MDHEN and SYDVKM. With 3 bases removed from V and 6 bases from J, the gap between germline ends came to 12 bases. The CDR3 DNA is TGTGCCAGCAGTTTCATAGGGGAGGGTCAGCCCCAGCATTTT. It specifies CASSFIGEGQPQHF.

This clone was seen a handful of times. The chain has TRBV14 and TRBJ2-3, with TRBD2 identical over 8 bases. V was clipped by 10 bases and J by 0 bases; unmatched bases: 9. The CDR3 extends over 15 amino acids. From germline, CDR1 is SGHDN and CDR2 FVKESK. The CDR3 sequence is CATQAVAGSTDTQYF. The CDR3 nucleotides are TGTGCCACCCAGGCGGTAGCGGGGAGCACAGATACGCAGTATTTT.

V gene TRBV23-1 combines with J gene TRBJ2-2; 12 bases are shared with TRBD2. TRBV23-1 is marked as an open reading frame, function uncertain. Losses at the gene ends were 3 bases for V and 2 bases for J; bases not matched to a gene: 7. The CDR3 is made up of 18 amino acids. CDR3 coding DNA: TGCGCCAGCAGTCACCACGAAGGACTAGCGGGAAACACCGGGGAGCTGTTTTTT. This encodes CASSHHEGLAGNTGELFF.

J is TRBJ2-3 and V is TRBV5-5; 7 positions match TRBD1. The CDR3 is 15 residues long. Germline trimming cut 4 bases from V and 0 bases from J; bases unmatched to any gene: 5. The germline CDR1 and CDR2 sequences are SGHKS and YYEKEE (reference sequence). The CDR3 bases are TGTGCCAGCAGCCCTTGGGACAGTAGCACAGATACGCAGTATTTT. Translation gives CASSPWDSSTDTQYF.

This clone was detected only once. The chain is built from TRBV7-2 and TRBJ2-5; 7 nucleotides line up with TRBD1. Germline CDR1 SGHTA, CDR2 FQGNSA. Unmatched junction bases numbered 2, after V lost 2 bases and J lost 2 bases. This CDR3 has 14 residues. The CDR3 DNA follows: TGTGCCAGCAGCTTATTGGGACAGCAAGAGACCCAGTACTTC. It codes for CASSLLGQQETQYF. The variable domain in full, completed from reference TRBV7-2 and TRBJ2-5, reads GAGVSQSPSNKVTEKGKDVELRCDPISGHTALYWYRQSLGQGLEFLIYFQGNSAPDKSGLPSDRFSAERTGGSVSTLTIQRTQQEDSAVYLCASSLLGQQETQYFGPGTRLLVL.

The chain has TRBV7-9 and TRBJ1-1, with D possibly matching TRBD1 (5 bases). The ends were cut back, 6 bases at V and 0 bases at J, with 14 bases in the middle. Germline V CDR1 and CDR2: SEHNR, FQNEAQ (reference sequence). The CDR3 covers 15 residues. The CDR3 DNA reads TGTGCCAGCAGTTTACCCGGGGGAATGAACACTGAAGCTTTCTTT. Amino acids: CASSLPGGMNTEAFF.

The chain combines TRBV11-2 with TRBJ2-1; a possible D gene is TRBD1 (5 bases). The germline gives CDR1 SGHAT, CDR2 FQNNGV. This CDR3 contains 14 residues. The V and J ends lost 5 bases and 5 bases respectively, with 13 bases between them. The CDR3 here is CASSPSDRHNEQFF. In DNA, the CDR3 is TGTGCCAGCAGCCCCTCCGACAGACACAATGAGCAGTTCTTC.

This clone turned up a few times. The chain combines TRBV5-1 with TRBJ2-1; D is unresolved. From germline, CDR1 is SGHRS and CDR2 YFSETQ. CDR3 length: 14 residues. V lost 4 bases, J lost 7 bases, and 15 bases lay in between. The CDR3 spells CASSPLRAENEQFF. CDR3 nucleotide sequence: TGCGCCAGCAGCCCGCTTCGGGCAGAGAATGAGCAGTTCTTC. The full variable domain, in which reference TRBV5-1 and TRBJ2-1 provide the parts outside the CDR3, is KAGVTQTPRYLIKTRGQQVTLSCSPISGHRSVSWYQQTPGQGLQFLFEYFSETQRNKGNFPGRFSGRQFSNSRSEMNVSTLELGDSALYLCASSPLRAENEQFFGPGTRLTVL.

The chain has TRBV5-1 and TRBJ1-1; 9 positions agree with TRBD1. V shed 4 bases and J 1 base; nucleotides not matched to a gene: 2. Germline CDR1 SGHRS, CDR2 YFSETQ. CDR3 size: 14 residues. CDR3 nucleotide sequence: TGCGCCAGCAGCAAGGGACAGGGGAACACTGAAGCTTTCTTT. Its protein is CASSKGQGNTEAFF. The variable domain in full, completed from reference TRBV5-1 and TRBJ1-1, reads KAGVTQTPRYLIKTRGQQVTLSCSPISGHRSVSWYQQTPGQGLQFLFEYFSETQRNKGNFPGRFSGRQFSNSRSEMNVSTLELGDSALYLCASSKGQGNTEAFFGQGTRLTVV.

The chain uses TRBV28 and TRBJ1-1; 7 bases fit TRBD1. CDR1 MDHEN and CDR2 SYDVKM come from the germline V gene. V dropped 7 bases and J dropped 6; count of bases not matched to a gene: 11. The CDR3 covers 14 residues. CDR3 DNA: TGTGCCAGCACAGATGGGACAGAACTGTCTGAAGCTTTCTTT. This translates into CASTDGTELSEAFF.

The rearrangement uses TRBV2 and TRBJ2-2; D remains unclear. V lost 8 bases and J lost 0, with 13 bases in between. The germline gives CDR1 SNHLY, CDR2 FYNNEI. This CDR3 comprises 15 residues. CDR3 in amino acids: CASCAVSPNTGELFF. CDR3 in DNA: TGTGCCAGCTGTGCAGTCAGCCCGAACACCGGGGAGCTGTTTTTT.

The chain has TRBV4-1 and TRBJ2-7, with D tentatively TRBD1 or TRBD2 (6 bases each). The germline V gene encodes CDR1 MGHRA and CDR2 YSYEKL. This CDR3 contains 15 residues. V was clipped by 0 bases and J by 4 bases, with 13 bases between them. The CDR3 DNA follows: TGCGCCAGCAGCCAAGAGTTAGGGGGGCGGTACGAGCAGTACTTC. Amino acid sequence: CASSQELGGRYEQYF.

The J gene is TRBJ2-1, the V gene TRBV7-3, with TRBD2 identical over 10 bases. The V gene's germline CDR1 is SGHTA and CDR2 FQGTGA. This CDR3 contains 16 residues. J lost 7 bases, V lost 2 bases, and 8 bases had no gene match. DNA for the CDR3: TGTGCCAGCAGCTTAGCTGGAGCGGGAGGGCCTAATGAGCAGTTCTTC. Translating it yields CASSLAGAGGPNEQFF.

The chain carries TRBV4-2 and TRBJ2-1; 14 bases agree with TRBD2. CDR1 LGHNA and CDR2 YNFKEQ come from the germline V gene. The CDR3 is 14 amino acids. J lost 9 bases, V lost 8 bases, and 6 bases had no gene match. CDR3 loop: CASSGTSGSVEQFF. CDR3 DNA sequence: TGTGCCAGCTCCGGGACTAGCGGGAGTGTTGAGCAGTTCTTC.

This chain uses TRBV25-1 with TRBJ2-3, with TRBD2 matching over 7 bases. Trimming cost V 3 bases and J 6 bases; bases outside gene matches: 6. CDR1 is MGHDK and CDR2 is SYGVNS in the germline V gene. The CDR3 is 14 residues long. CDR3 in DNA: TGTGCCAGCAGTGACGGGGAGGGGCCCGATACGCAGTATTTT. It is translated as CASSDGEGPDTQYF.

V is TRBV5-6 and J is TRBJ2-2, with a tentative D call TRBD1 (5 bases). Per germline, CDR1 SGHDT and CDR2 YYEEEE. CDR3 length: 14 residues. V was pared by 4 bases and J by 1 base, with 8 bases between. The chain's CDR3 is CASSQTENTGELFF. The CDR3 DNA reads TGTGCCAGCAGCCAGACAGAGAACACCGGGGAGCTGTTTTTT.

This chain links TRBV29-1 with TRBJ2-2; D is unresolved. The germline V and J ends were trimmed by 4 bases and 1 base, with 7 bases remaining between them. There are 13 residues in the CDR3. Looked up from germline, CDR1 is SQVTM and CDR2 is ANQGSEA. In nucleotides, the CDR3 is TGCAGCGTTGTTGGCCTGAACACCGGGGAGCTGTTTTTT. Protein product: CSVVGLNTGELFF.

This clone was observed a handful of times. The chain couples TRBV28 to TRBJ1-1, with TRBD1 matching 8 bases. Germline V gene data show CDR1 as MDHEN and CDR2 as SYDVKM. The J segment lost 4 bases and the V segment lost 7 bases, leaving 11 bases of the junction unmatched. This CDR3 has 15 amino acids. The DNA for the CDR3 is TGTGCCAGCACCCCTTATGGGACAGGCGGCACTGAAGCTTTCTTT. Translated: CASTPYGTGGTEAFF.

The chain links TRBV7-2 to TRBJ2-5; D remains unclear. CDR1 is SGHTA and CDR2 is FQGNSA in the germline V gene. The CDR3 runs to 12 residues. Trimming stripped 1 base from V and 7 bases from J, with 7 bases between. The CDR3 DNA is TGTGCCAGCAGCTTAGGTCCGGGGACCCAGTACTTC. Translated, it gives CASSLGPGTQYF.

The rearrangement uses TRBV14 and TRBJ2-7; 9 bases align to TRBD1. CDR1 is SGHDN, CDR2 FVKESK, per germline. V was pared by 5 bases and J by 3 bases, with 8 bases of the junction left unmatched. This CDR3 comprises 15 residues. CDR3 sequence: CASSEQGAVGYEQYF. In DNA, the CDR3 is TGTGCCAGCAGCGAACAGGGGGCCGTAGGCTACGAGCAGTACTTC.